This T cell receptor beta chain was recorded in a study of shared clonotypes between healthy human individuals. Overall study findings and caveats: Though the depth was large, rarefaction showed that sorted-subset sequencing was incomplete.

The CDR3 sequence is 12 residues long. With 6 bases clipped from V and 11 bases from J, the junction kept 2 bases outside the gene matches. Germline CDR1 reads SNHLY; CDR2 reads FYNNEI. Clones were read by immunoSEQ multiplex PCR, and TCRdb kept only the in-frame ones, dropping some. The data contain some 1.4 million clones, about 96% of them singletons. Among the donors, all were Caucasian adults who lived in Nashville, Tennessee. CD45RA+ naive and CD45RA-negative memory subsets were separated from CD4+ cells. The table lists this clone with a count of one. Its antigen is unidentified. The V gene is TRBV2, the J gene TRBJ1-4, with TRBD1 matching 11 bases. This TCR derives from a man in his thirties or forties in good health. What was sequenced was naive CD4+ T cells sorted from blood. The sample's subset: CD45RA+ positively selected. CDR3 residues: CASRGTGGKLFF. CDR3 DNA: TGTGCCAGCAGGGGGACAGGGGGTAAACTGTTTTTT.